These 25 T cell receptor beta chains share one sample of origin, sequenced in a study of blood T cell repertoires in COVID-19. Using immunoSEQ multiplex PCR, the repertoire was profiled, and TCRdb retains in-frame clones only, with some absent. Here the sample spans about 480,000 clones, more than 75% being singletons. Sequencing was performed on PBMCs or T cells enriched from blood (not recorded which). These receptors originate from a woman between 35 and 50 years old who had recovered from COVID-19.

This chain connects TRBV18 to TRBJ2-1, with D perhaps TRBD2 (6 bases). The CDR3 covers 13 residues. CDR1 KGHSH and CDR2 LQKENI come from the germline V gene. V lost 3 bases to trimming and J lost 6 bases, with 9 bases between them. The CDR3 DNA reads as TGTGCCAGCTCACCCCTAGCGCTCAATGAGCAGTTCTTC. Protein sequence: CASSPLALNEQFF.

The gene calls are TRBV5-1 and TRBJ2-7; D is unclear. Trimming shortened V by 5 bases and J by 2 bases, and 11 bases separated the two germline ends. Germline CDR1 and CDR2: SGHRS and YFSETQ. The CDR3 has 13 amino acids. DNA of the CDR3: TGCGCCAGCAGAGTTCCCGCTACCTACGAGCAGTACTTC. This codes for CASRVPATYEQYF.

The rearrangement links TRBV12-3 or TRBV12-4 to TRBJ2-7; D call uncertain. The CDR3 loop spans 12 amino acids. V was trimmed by 5 bases and J by 3 bases, leaving 8 bases between them. This chain's CDR3 is CASSKTSYEQYF. In DNA form, the CDR3 reads TGTGCCAGCAGTAAGACAAGCTACGAGCAGTACTTC.

The chain has TRBV29-1 and TRBJ1-1; the D is unclear. With 2 bases removed from V and 1 base from J, the gap between germline ends came to 14 bases. The CDR3 has 15 amino acids. The germline gives CDR1 SQVTM, CDR2 ANQGSEA. The CDR3 loop is CSVEPQSLRNTEAFF. The CDR3 DNA sequence: TGCAGCGTTGAACCTCAATCTCTGAGGAACACTGAAGCTTTCTTT.

V is TRBV30 and J is TRBJ1-4, with a weak D call TRBD1 (5 bases). The CDR3 sequence is 15 residues long. V was trimmed by 0 bases and J by 0 bases, leaving 8 bases between them. The germline gives CDR1 GTSNPN, CDR2 SVGIG (reference sequence). In nucleotides, the CDR3 is TGTGCCTGGAGTGTACGGGGGGCAACTAATGAAAAACTGTTTTTT. This gives the protein CAWSVRGATNEKLFF.

V usage is TRBV19 and J usage is TRBJ1-1; D ambiguous. The ends were cut back, 7 bases at V and 8 bases at J, with 11 bases in the middle. The germline V gene encodes CDR1 LNHDA and CDR2 SQIVND (reference sequence). The CDR3 contains 11 residues. The CDR3 DNA follows: TGTGCCAGTACCGTTGGCCTGGAAGCTTTCTTT. Its protein product is CASTVGLEAFF.

The V and J genes are TRBV7-8 and TRBJ1-1, with 7 nucleotides matching TRBD1. The V and J ends lost 3 bases and 5 bases, in that order; junction bases with no gene match: 6. CDR1 is SGHVS and CDR2 is FQNEAQ in the germline V gene. This CDR3 comprises 14 residues. DNA of the CDR3: TGTGCCAGCAGCTTTCAACTACAGGGGACTGAAGCTTTCTTT. This sequence encodes CASSFQLQGTEAFF.

V gene TRBV12-5 combines with J gene TRBJ2-3; perhaps TRBD1 as D (6 bases). In germline, CDR1 is LGHNT, CDR2 FRNRAP. V shed 7 bases and J shed 2 bases, with 13 bases lying between them. The CDR3 has 14 amino acids. The CDR3 DNA reads as TGTGCTAGTGCCAACCGGGACAACACAGATACGCAGTATTTT. Protein: CASANRDNTDTQYF.

This chain joins TRBV6-1 and TRBJ1-2, with D possibly being TRBD1 (6 bases). Looked up from germline, CDR1 is MNHNS and CDR2 is SASEGT. Trimming took off 3 bases at V and 2 bases at J, with 22 bases between the two ends. The CDR3 spans 18 residues. In nucleotides, the CDR3 is TGTGCCAGCAGTGAGAGGTTTTTATCAGGGGCCGTGAACTATGGCTACACCTTC. Encoded protein: CASSERFLSGAVNYGYTF.

V is TRBV7-2 and J is TRBJ1-2, with TRBD1 as a possible D gene (5 bases). Trimming removed 0 bases from V and 2 bases from J, with 7 bases in between. CDR3 length: 14 amino acids. Looked up from germline, CDR1 is SGHTA and CDR2 is FQGNSA. The CDR3 reads CASSLARGNYGYTF. CDR3 bases: TGTGCCAGCAGCTTAGCGCGGGGGAACTATGGCTACACCTTC.

The chain joins TRBV6-5 to TRBJ2-2, with a tentative D call TRBD2 (6 bases). Trimming removed 7 bases from V and 10 bases from J, with 16 bases in between. The V gene's germline CDR1 is MNHEY and CDR2 SVGAGI. The CDR3 is 13 amino acids. The CDR3 protein is CASKRTTGAELFF. The CDR3 nucleotides read TGTGCCAGCAAACGAACCACGGGAGCGGAGCTGTTTTTT.

The CDR3, as DNA: TGTGCCAGCAGCTTTGAATCCCGGGACAGGGACTCACCCCTCCACTTT. This codes for CASSFESRDRDSPLHF. The rearrangement links TRBV5-6 to TRBJ1-6; TRBD1 matches 9 bases. There are 16 residues in the CDR3. Trimming at V came to 2 bases and at J to 10 bases, leaving 10 bases not matched to a gene. The germline V gene has CDR1 SGHDT and CDR2 YYEEEE.

The chain uses TRBV5-1 and TRBJ2-7, with D possibly matching TRBD2 (6 bases). Looked up from germline, CDR1 is SGHRS and CDR2 is YFSETQ. CDR3 length equals 16 residues. V lost 3 bases, J lost 7 bases, and 23 bases lay in between. As DNA, the CDR3 is TGCGCCAGCAGCTCACCGCCCTTTAGCGGAACGGGTGAGCAGTACTTC. This gives the protein CASSSPPFSGTGEQYF.

The rearrangement uses TRBV5-4 and TRBJ2-3; 7 nucleotides align to TRBD2. CDR1 SGHNT and CDR2 YYREEE come from the germline V gene (reference sequence). This CDR3 region has 18 residues. V was clipped by 1 base and J by 0 bases; unmatched bases: 11. Here the CDR3 DNA reads TGTGCCAGCAGCTTGAAGGCTCTAGCGGTAACTAGCACAGATACGCAGTATTTT. As protein: CASSLKALAVTSTDTQYF.

This clone was seen more than once but under ten times. V gene TRBV3-1 (or the pseudogene TRBV3-2) combines with J gene TRBJ1-5; TRBD1 matches 7 bases. This CDR3 has 15 amino acids. Germline V lookup: CDR1 LGHDT, CDR2 YNNKEL (reference sequence). V shed 1 base and J 6 bases; nucleotides not matched to a gene: 6. The CDR3 nucleotides read TGTGCCAGCAGCCAAGGGGTGGCAGGGGGTCAGCCCCAGCATTTT. Amino acid sequence: CASSQGVAGGQPQHF.

V usage is TRBV15 and J usage is TRBJ2-1; no clear D. Germline V gives CDR1 LNHNV, CDR2 YYDKDF (reference sequence). V shed 0 bases and J shed 4 bases, with 10 bases lying between them. The CDR3 covers 15 residues. Here the CDR3 DNA reads TGTGCCACCAGCAGAGATGCTAGTCTATACAATGAGCAGTTCTTC. It translates to CATSRDASLYNEQFF.

The V call is TRBV5-6, the J call TRBJ2-3; 7 nucleotides agree with TRBD1. The trim removed 4 bases at V and 3 bases at J, leaving 11 bases unmatched. Per germline, CDR1 SGHDT and CDR2 YYEEEE. The CDR3 totals 16 residues. CDR3 in amino acids: CASSKWDSRLTDTQYF. DNA of the CDR3: TGTGCCAGCAGCAAATGGGACAGTAGGCTTACAGATACGCAGTATTTT. Full variable domain (rest looked up from reference TRBV5-6 and TRBJ2-3): DAGVTQSPTHLIKTRGQQVTLRCSPKSGHDTVSWYQQALGQGPQFIFQYYEEEERQRGNFPDRFSGHQFPNYSSELNVNALLLGDSALYLCASSKWDSRLTDTQYFGPGTRLTVL.

In this sample, this clone turned up a few times. This chain uses TRBV11-2 with TRBJ1-3; no clear D. The CDR3 has 15 residues. From germline, CDR1 is SGHAT and CDR2 FQNNGV. V shed 5 bases and J shed 4 bases, with 15 bases lying between them. CDR3 sequence: CASSPSPSAGNTIYF. As DNA, the CDR3 is TGTGCCAGCAGCCCCTCACCCTCCGCGGGAAACACCATATATTTT.

The rearrangement joins TRBV3-1 (or the pseudogene TRBV3-2) to TRBJ1-1, with 7 nucleotides matching TRBD1. After removal of 4 bases from V and 4 bases from J, the junction contained 9 bases not matched to a gene. Germline V gives CDR1 LGHDT, CDR2 YNNKEL (reference sequence). The CDR3 has 15 residues. The DNA for the CDR3 is TGTGCCAGCAGCCGGGACCATACAGGGGCCACTGAAGCTTTCTTT. Residues: CASSRDHTGATEAFF.

CDR3 sequence reads: CASSPGVGTGVFFWGAFF. CDR3 bases: TGTGCCAGCAGCCCAGGTGTGGGGACAGGGGTTTTTTTTTGGGGAGCTTTCTTT. The V and J genes are TRBV7-2 and TRBJ1-1, with 10 nucleotides matching TRBD1. The trim removed 5 bases at V and 10 bases at J, leaving 22 bases unmatched. CDR3 length equals 18 residues. Germline V lookup: CDR1 SGHTA, CDR2 FQGNSA.

The chain has TRBV7-8 and TRBJ1-1; 8 nucleotides line up with TRBD1. The CDR3 covers 19 residues. Germline V gene lookup returns CDR1 SGHVS and CDR2 FQNEAQ. The ends lost 5 bases at V and 5 bases at J; junction bases unmatched: 22. The CDR3 spells CASSPYPEEAGGRFTEAFF. The CDR3 bases are TGTGCCAGCAGCCCGTACCCGGAGGAGGCAGGGGGCAGGTTTACTGAAGCTTTCTTT.

V is TRBV3-1 (or the pseudogene TRBV3-2) and J is TRBJ2-7; 12 bases are shared with TRBD1. Germline CDR1 reads LGHDT; CDR2 reads YNNKEL (reference sequence). Trimming removed 5 bases from V and 4 bases from J; junction bases left unmatched: 6. The CDR3 extends over 15 amino acids. CDR3 sequence: CASSDGTGGFYEQYF. Here the CDR3 DNA reads TGTGCCAGCAGCGATGGGACAGGGGGCTTTTACGAGCAGTACTTC.

This rearrangement joins TRBV25-1 to TRBJ1-4; TRBD1 matches 7 bases. Germline CDR1 MGHDK, CDR2 SYGVNS. J was trimmed by 8 bases and V by 3 bases; bases with no gene match: 12. The CDR3 has 16 amino acids. The CDR3 region has the DNA TGTGCCAGCAGTGAGGCCCAGGGGGTTGGTCGGGAAAAACTGTTTTTT. It encodes CASSEAQGVGREKLFF.

The V gene is TRBV24-1, the J gene TRBJ2-7; no firm D call. Deletions cut 3 bases from V and 4 bases from J, with 15 bases between. The CDR3 is made up of 15 amino acids. CDR1 is KGHDR and CDR2 is SFDVKD in the germline V gene. The CDR3 protein is CATSDPGREDYEQYF. CDR3 DNA: TGTGCCACCAGTGATCCCGGCAGAGAGGATTACGAGCAGTACTTC.

The genes are TRBV2 and TRBJ2-3, with D unclear. The CDR3 runs 14 residues. V was shortened by 6 bases and J by 3 bases, with 13 bases between the two germline ends. Germline loops: CDR1 SNHLY, CDR2 FYNNEI. The CDR3 region has the DNA TGTGCCAGCAGAGACGCCCTAGAGACAGATACGCAGTATTTT. Translation gives CASRDALETDTQYF.